This TCR beta chain was recorded in a study of blood T cell repertoires in COVID-19. The protocol was immunoSEQ multiplex PCR, while the TCRdb copy is restricted to in-frame clones and leaves out a portion. The profile shows 190,000 or so clones, 89% of them singletons. The CDR3 spans 15 residues. V gave up 1 base and J gave up 3 bases; unmatched junction bases: 6. Looked up from germline, CDR1 is LNHDA and CDR2 is SQIVND (reference sequence). Sequencing input: PBMCs or T cells enriched from blood (not recorded which). This clonotype originated in a woman aged 18-29 years who had recovered from COVID-19. This chain connects TRBV19 to TRBJ2-7; 7 nucleotides align to TRBD1. CDR3 sequence: CASSIAGQPYYEQYF. CDR3 DNA: TGTGCCAGTAGTATAGCGGGACAGCCTTACTACGAGCAGTACTTC.